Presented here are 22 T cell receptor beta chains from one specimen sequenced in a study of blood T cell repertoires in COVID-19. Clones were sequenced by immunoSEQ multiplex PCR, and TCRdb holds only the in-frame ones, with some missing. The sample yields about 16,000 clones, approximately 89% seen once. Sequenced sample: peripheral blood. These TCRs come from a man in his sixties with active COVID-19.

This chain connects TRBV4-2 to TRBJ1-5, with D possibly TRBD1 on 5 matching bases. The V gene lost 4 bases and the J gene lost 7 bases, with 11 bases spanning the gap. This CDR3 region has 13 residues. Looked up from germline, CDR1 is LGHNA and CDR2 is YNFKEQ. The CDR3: CASSPYAGQPQHF. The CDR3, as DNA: TGTGCCAGCAGCCCCTATGCAGGGCAGCCCCAGCATTTT.

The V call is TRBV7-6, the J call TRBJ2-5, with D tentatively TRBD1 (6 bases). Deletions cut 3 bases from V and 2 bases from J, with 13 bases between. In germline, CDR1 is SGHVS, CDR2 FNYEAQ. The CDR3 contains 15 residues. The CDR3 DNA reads TGTGCCAGCAGCTTTACGACAGGAAAGCAAGAGACCCAGTACTTC. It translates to CASSFTTGKQETQYF.

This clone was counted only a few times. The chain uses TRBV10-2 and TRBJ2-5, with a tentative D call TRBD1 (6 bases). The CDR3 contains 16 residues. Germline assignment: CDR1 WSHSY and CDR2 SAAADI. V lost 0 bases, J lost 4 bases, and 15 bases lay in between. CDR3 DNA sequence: TGCGCCAGCAGTGAGTCGGAGACAGGAGGAGGAGAGACCCAGTACTTC. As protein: CASSESETGGGETQYF.

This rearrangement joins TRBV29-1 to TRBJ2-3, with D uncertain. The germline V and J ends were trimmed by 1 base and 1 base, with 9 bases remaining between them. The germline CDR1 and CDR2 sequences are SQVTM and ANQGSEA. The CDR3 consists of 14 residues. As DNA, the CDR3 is TGCAGCGTTGAAGCCGGGTCGCGCACAGATACGCAGTATTTT. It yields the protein CSVEAGSRTDTQYF.

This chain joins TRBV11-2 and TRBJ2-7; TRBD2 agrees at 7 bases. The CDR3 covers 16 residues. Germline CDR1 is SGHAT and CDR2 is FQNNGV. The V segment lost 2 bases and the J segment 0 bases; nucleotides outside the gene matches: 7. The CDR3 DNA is TGTGCCAGCAGCTTACCGGGACTACGGAGCTCCTACGAGCAGTACTTC. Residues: CASSLPGLRSSYEQYF.

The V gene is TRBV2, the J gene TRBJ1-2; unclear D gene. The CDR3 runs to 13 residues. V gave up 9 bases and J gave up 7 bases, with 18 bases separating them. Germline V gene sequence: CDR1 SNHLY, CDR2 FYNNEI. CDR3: CARRGTAFSGYTF. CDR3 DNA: TGTGCCAGGCGAGGAACCGCTTTTAGTGGCTACACCTTC.

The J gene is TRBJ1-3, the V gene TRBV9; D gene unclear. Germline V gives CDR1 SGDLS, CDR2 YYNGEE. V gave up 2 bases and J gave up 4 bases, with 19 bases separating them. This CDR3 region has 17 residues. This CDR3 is CASSVSPPSSWGNTIYF. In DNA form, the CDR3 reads TGTGCCAGCAGCGTGTCCCCCCCGAGTTCGTGGGGAAACACCATATATTTT.

The CDR3 region is CAISDGGYEQYV. DNA for the CDR3: TGTGCCATCAGTGATGGGGGGTACGAGCAGTACGTC. This chain links TRBV10-3 with TRBJ2-7, with D maybe TRBD2 (6 bases). The V gene's germline CDR1 is ENHRY and CDR2 SYGVKD. V lost 3 bases and J lost 4, with 7 bases in between. The CDR3 is 12 amino acids.

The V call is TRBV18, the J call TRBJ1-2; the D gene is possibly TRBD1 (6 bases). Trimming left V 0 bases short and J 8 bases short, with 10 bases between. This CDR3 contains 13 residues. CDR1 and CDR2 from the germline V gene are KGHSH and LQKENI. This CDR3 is CASSPPAGDGYTF. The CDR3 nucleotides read TGTGCCAGCTCACCACCGGCAGGGGACGGCTACACCTTC.

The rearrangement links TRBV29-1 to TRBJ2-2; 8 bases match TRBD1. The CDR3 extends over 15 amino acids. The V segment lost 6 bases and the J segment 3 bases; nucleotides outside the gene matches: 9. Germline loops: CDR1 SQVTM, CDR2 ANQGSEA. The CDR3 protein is CSVHAGTGYTGELFF. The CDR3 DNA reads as TGCAGCGTGCACGCGGGGACAGGTTACACCGGGGAGCTGTTTTTT.

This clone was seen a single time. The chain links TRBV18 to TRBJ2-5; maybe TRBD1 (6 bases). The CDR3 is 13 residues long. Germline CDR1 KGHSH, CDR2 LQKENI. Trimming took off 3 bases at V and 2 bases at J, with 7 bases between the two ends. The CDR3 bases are TGTGCCAGCTCACCCGGGACACAAGAGACCCAGTACTTC. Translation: CASSPGTQETQYF. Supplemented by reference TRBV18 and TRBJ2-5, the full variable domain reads NAGVMQNPRHLVRRRGQEARLRCSPMKGHSHVYWYRQLPEEGLKFMVYLQKENIIDESGMPKERFSAEFPKEGPSILRIQQVVRGDSAAYFCASSPGTQETQYFGPGTRLLVL.

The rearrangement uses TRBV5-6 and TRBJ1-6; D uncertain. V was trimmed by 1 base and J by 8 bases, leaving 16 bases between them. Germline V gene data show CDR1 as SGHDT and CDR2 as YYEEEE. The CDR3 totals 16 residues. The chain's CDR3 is CASSLSNGALYSPLHF. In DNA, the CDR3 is TGTGCCAGCAGCTTGAGTAACGGTGCTTTATATTCACCCCTCCACTTT.

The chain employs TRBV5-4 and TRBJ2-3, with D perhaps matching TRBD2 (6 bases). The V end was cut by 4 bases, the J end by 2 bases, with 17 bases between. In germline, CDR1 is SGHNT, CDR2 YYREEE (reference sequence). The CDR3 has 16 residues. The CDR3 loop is CASSGRGAANTDTQYF. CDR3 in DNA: TGTGCCAGCAGCGGGCGGGGAGCGGCAAACACAGATACGCAGTATTTT. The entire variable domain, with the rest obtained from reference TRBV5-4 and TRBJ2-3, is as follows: ETGVTQSPTHLIKTRGQQVTLRCSSQSGHNTVSWYQQALGQGPQFIFQYYREEENGRGNFPPRFSGLQFPNYSSELNVNALELDDSALYLCASSGRGAANTDTQYFGPGTRLTVL.

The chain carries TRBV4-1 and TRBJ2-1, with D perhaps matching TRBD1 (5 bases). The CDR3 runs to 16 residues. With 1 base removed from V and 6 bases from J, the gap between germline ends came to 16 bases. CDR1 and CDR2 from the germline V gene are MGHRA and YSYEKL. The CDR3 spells CASSQVRSVRANEQFF. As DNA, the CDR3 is TGCGCCAGCAGCCAAGTACGCTCCGTCAGGGCCAATGAGCAGTTCTTC.

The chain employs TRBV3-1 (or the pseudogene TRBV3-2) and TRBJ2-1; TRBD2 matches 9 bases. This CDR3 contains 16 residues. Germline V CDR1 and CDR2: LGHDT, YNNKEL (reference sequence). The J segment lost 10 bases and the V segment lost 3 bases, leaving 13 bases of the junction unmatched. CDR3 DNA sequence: TGTGCCAGCAGCCAGGCTTTGGCTATAGCGGGGGTGGAGCAGTTCTTC. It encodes CASSQALAIAGVEQFF.

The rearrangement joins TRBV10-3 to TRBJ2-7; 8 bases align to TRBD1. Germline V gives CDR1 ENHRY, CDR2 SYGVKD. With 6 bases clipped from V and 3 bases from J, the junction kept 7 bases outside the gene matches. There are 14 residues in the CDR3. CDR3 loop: CAIRPGQDFYEQYF. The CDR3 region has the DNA TGTGCCATCAGACCGGGACAGGACTTCTACGAGCAGTACTTC.

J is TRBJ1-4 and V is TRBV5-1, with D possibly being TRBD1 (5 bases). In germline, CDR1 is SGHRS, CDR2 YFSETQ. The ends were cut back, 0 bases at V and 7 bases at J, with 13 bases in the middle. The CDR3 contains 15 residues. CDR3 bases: TGCGCCAGCAGCTTGGACAGCCGGGGGGGTGAAAAACTGTTTTTT. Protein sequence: CASSLDSRGGEKLFF.

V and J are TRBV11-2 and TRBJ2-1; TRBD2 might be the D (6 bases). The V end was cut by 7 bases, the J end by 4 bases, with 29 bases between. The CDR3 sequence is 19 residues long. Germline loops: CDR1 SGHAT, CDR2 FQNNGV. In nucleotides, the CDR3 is TGTGCCAGCATGAGCCGGGGCGGGCGGGGCTTGCTGAGATACAATGAGCAGTTCTTC. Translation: CASMSRGGRGLLRYNEQFF. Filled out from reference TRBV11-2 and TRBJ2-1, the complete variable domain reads EAGVAQSPRYKIIEKRQSVAFWCNPISGHATLYWYQQILGQGPKLLIQFQNNGVVDDSQLPKDRFSAERLKGVDSTLKIQPAKLEDSAVYLCASMSRGGRGLLRYNEQFFGPGTRLTVL.

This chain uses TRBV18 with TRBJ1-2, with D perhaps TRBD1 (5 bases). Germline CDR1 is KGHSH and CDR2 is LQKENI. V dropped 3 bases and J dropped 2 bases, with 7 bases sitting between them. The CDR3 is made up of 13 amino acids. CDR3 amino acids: CASSPDRNYGYTF. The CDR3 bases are TGTGCCAGCTCACCCGACAGAAACTATGGCTACACCTTC.

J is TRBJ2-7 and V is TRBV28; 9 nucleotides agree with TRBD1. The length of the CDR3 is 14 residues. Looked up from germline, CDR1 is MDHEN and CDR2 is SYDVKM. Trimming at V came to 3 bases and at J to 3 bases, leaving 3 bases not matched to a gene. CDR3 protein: CASSFDRGYYEQYV. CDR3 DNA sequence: TGTGCCAGCAGTTTTGACAGGGGGTACTACGAGCAGTACGTC.

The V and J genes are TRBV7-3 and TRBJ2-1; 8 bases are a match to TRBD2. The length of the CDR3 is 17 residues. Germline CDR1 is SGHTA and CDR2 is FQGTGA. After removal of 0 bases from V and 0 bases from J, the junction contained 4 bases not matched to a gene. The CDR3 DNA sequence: TGTGCCAGCAGCTTAACGCTAGGGACTAGCTCCTACAATGAGCAGTTCTTC. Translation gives CASSLTLGTSSYNEQFF.

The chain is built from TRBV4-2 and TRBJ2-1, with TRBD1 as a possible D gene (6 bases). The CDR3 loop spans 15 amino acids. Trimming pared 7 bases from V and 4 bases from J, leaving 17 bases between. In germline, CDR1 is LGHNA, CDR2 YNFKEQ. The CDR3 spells CASTISRTAYNEQFF. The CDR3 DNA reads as TGTGCCAGCACAATTAGTCGGACAGCTTACAATGAGCAGTTCTTC.